The clone carrying this T cell receptor beta chain appeared many times. The CDR3 contains 16 residues. CDR1 is SNHLY and CDR2 is FYNNEI in the germline V gene. Trimming removed 7 bases at V and 4 bases at J, with 21 bases between. Using its own MiXCR run on the multiplex PCR reads, TCRdb lists one record per CDR3 protein. The sample lists some 100,000 distinct CDR3 sequences, roughly 20% occurring once. The lymph nodes were axillary draining lymph nodes from breast cancer patients. This sample is part of a study of breast tumors, draining lymph nodes, adjacent tissues. This receptor was taken from a female donor with breast cancer. Some clones in this sample may be carry-over from other donors' samples. The genes are TRBV2 and TRBJ2-3; D is perhaps TRBD1 (6 bases). Sequenced sample: axillary lymph node tissue. The CDR3 is CASNKGQIFPPDTQYF. The DNA for the CDR3 is TGTGCCAGCAACAAGGGACAAATTTTCCCCCCAGATACGCAGTATTTT.